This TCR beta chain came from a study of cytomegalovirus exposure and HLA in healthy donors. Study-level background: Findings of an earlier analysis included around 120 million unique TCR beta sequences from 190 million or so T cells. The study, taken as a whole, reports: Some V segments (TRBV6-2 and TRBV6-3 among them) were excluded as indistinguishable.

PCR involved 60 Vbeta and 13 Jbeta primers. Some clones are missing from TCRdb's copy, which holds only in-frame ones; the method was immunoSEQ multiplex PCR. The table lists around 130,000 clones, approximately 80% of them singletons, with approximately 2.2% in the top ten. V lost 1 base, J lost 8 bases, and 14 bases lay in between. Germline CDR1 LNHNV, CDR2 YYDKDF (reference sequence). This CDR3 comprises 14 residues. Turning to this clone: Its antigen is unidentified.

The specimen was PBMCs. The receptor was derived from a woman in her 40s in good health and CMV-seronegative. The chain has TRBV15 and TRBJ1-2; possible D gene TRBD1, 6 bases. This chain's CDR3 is CATSRGDTDRGYTF. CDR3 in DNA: TGTGCCACCAGCAGAGGGGACACCGACAGGGGCTACACCTTC.